Shown below are 23 T cell receptor beta chains from a single sample sequenced in a study of Tregs in tolerant kidney transplant recipients. TCRdb's table, derived via immunoSEQ multiplex PCR, lists solely in-frame clones and lacks some. The table lists approximately 100,000 clones, 93% of them singletons. The sample consisted of CD4+ T cells from blood, taken before the transplant. The receptors were gathered from a human donor who received a combined kidney and bone marrow transplant.

The V and J genes are TRBV4-3 and TRBJ2-1, with TRBD2 identical over 7 bases. The germline V gene has CDR1 LGHNA and CDR2 YSLEER. The CDR3 has 15 amino acids. The junction had 3 bases not matched to a gene; V was cut back by 1 base and J by 3 bases. As DNA, the CDR3 is TGCGCCAGCAGCCAAGGCGGGGGAAACTACAATGAGCAGTTCTTC. Encoded protein: CASSQGGGNYNEQFF.

This chain uses TRBV18 with TRBJ1-5; no clear D. This CDR3 is 15 amino acids long. Germline CDR1 KGHSH, CDR2 LQKENI. The V end was cut by 5 bases, the J end by 1 base, with 12 bases between. The CDR3 region is CASSEATKSNQPQHF. As DNA, the CDR3 is TGTGCCAGCTCAGAGGCCACAAAAAGCAATCAGCCCCAGCATTTT.

The chain uses TRBV7-3 and TRBJ2-1; TRBD1 matches 9 bases. Germline V lookup: CDR1 SGHTA, CDR2 FQGTGA. The CDR3 loop spans 15 amino acids. The junction had 2 bases not matched to a gene; V was cut back by 5 bases and J by 0 bases. Written as DNA, the CDR3 is TGTGCCAGCAGCCCGGACAGGGGCTCCTACAATGAGCAGTTCTTC. Translation gives CASSPDRGSYNEQFF.

The V gene is TRBV7-9, the J gene TRBJ1-2, with TRBD1 as a possible D gene (5 bases). The ends were cut back, 1 base at V and 6 bases at J, with 18 bases in the middle. Germline assignment: CDR1 SEHNR and CDR2 FQNEAQ (reference sequence). The CDR3 is 16 residues long. The CDR3 region has the DNA TGTGCCAGCAGCTTAGAACTAATAGGGGCGATGCATGGCTACACCTTC. This sequence encodes CASSLELIGAMHGYTF.

The chain is built from TRBV7-2 and TRBJ2-1, with D perhaps TRBD2 (5 bases). This CDR3 is 15 amino acids long. The germline V gene has CDR1 SGHTA and CDR2 FQGNSA. Trimming removed 3 bases at V and 3 bases at J, with 12 bases between. CDR3 sequence reads: CASSFRRAGYNEQFF. The CDR3, as DNA: TGTGCCAGCAGCTTTCGGCGGGCCGGCTACAATGAGCAGTTCTTC.

The genes are TRBV4-3 and TRBJ1-3; 7 positions match TRBD1. V shed 1 base and J 2 bases; nucleotides not matched to a gene: 5. Germline CDR1 and CDR2: LGHNA and YSLEER. The CDR3 covers 16 residues. The CDR3 DNA follows: TGCGCCAGCAGCCAAGGCCTACAGGGGACTGGAAACACCATATATTTT. Amino acid sequence: CASSQGLQGTGNTIYF.

The chain links TRBV5-5 to TRBJ1-1; D call uncertain. V lost 5 bases to trimming and J lost 8 bases, with 19 bases between them. The CDR3 contains 14 residues. Germline V gene lookup returns CDR1 SGHKS and CDR2 YYEKEE (reference sequence). The CDR3 DNA reads as TGTGCCAGCAGTTCAATCGGAGGAGTTGAAGAAGCTTTCTTT. Its protein product is CASSSIGGVEEAFF.

The V gene is TRBV4-3, the J gene TRBJ2-2; unclear D gene. Trimming removed 6 bases from V and 4 bases from J, with 12 bases in between. Germline V gives CDR1 LGHNA, CDR2 YSLEER. The CDR3 covers 14 residues. CDR3: CASRLVNPTGELFF. In DNA, the CDR3 is TGCGCCAGCAGACTTGTTAATCCCACCGGGGAGCTGTTTTTT.

V usage is TRBV27 and J usage is TRBJ1-4; TRBD1 agrees at 7 bases. CDR1 is MNHEY and CDR2 is SMNVEV in the germline V gene (reference sequence). This CDR3 comprises 13 residues. J was trimmed by 8 bases and V by 7 bases; bases with no gene match: 7. As DNA, the CDR3 is TGTGCCAGCACAACAGGGGCGGCGGAAAAACTGTTTTTT. Translation: CASTTGAAEKLFF.

The V gene is TRBV4-1, the J gene TRBJ1-6; D gene uncertain. V was trimmed by 0 bases and J by 0 bases, leaving 15 bases between them. CDR1 is MGHRA, CDR2 YSYEKL, per germline. The CDR3 sequence is 19 residues long. As DNA, the CDR3 is TGCGCCAGCAGCCAAGAAATTCTGGCAGAAAGCTCCTATAATTCACCCCTCCACTTT. This codes for CASSQEILAESSYNSPLHF.

This chain joins TRBV5-6 and TRBJ2-2, with no clear D. CDR1 is SGHDT and CDR2 is YYEEEE in the germline V gene. Trimming cost V 7 bases and J 6 bases, with 13 bases left between them. The CDR3 runs to 13 residues. CDR3: CASGPGAAGELFF. Here the CDR3 DNA reads TGTGCCAGCGGCCCGGGTGCGGCCGGGGAGCTGTTTTTT.

The chain joins TRBV7-9 to TRBJ2-3, with D possibly matching TRBD2 (6 bases). CDR1 and CDR2 from the germline V gene are SEHNR and FQNEAQ (reference sequence). The CDR3 consists of 16 residues. Trimming removed 6 bases at V and 2 bases at J, with 18 bases between. The CDR3 here is CASRIGRMGITDTQYF. The CDR3, as DNA: TGTGCCAGCAGGATCGGGAGAATGGGAATCACAGATACGCAGTATTTT.

The chain carries TRBV5-1 and TRBJ2-5, with 8 bases identical to TRBD1. The trim removed 2 bases at V and 3 bases at J, leaving 3 bases unmatched. The CDR3 contains 14 residues. Per germline, CDR1 SGHRS and CDR2 YFSETQ. The CDR3 sequence: CASSFDRGEETQYF. The DNA for the CDR3 is TGCGCCAGCAGCTTTGACAGGGGAGAAGAGACCCAGTACTTC.

This chain links TRBV9 with TRBJ2-1; 15 positions agree with TRBD2. The CDR3 length is 19 residues. Germline-derived CDR1 and CDR2 are SGDLS and YYNGEE. V lost 0 bases and J lost 5; bases outside the gene matches: 9. The CDR3 spells CASSVGGTSGGPGHNEQFF. The CDR3 nucleotides read TGTGCCAGCAGCGTAGGGGGGACTAGCGGGGGGCCGGGACACAATGAGCAGTTCTTC.

V usage is TRBV29-1 and J usage is TRBJ2-1, with D perhaps matching TRBD1 (6 bases). This CDR3 spans 13 amino acids. The germline CDR1 and CDR2 sequences are SQVTM and ANQGSEA. Trimming pared 3 bases from V and 10 bases from J, leaving 16 bases between. As DNA, the CDR3 is TGCAGCGTTGAGAATACAGGGTTAGGGGAGCAGTTCTTC. This gives the protein CSVENTGLGEQFF.

The genes are TRBV5-4 and TRBJ1-3, with unresolved D. The CDR3 is 15 residues long. Trimming left V 0 bases short and J 0 bases short, with 7 bases between. CDR1 and CDR2 (germline): SGHNT, YYREEE (reference sequence). CDR3 region: CASSLGGSSGNTIYF. The CDR3, as DNA: TGTGCCAGCAGCTTGGGCGGTAGCTCTGGAAACACCATATATTTT.

This sequence joins TRBV11-2 and TRBJ1-2; TRBD1 is a possible D gene (6 bases). Trimming removed 3 bases from V and 7 bases from J, with 18 bases in between. From germline, CDR1 is SGHAT and CDR2 FQNNGV. The CDR3 runs 15 residues. The CDR3 spells CASSFTDGGVVGYTF. In DNA, the CDR3 is TGTGCCAGCAGCTTTACAGATGGGGGCGTAGTTGGCTACACCTTC. The complete variable domain, with remaining parts taken from reference TRBV11-2 and TRBJ1-2, reads EAGVAQSPRYKIIEKRQSVAFWCNPISGHATLYWYQQILGQGPKLLIQFQNNGVVDDSQLPKDRFSAERLKGVDSTLKIQPAKLEDSAVYLCASSFTDGGVVGYTFGSGTRLTVV.

V usage is TRBV6-6 and J usage is TRBJ1-2, with D possibly TRBD1 on 5 matching bases. Trimming left V 5 bases short and J 7 bases short, with 20 bases between. Germline loops: CDR1 MNHNY, CDR2 SVGAGI (reference sequence). This CDR3 is built from 15 residues. CDR3 region: CASSDRGQGGSGYTF. The CDR3 region has the DNA TGTGCCAGCAGTGACCGAGGCCAGGGAGGAAGTGGCTACACCTTC.

The CDR3 DNA reads TGTGCCAGTACCACGAACGGACAGGGGAACACTGAAGCTTTCTTT. Translated, it gives CASTTNGQGNTEAFF. This sequence joins TRBV19 and TRBJ1-1, with 8 positions matching TRBD1. The V segment lost 7 bases and the J segment 1 base; nucleotides outside the gene matches: 8. The CDR3 covers 15 residues. From germline, CDR1 is LNHDA and CDR2 SQIVND (reference sequence).

This clone was observed a single time. V gene TRBV4-1 combines with J gene TRBJ2-7, with a tentative D call TRBD1 (5 bases). The germline V gene has CDR1 MGHRA and CDR2 YSYEKL. The CDR3 runs to 12 residues. V dropped 4 bases and J dropped 6 bases, with 10 bases sitting between them. The CDR3 region is CASSRTTAEQYF. CDR3 coding DNA: TGCGCCAGCAGCCGCACGACAGCCGAGCAGTACTTC.

The chain combines TRBV5-6 with TRBJ2-4; 9 bases align to TRBD2. Germline V gives CDR1 SGHDT, CDR2 YYEEEE. The CDR3 length is 15 residues. With V trimmed by 3 bases and J by 0 bases, 1 base remained unmatched. For the CDR3, the DNA is TGTGCCAGCAGCTCTAGCGGGAAAGCCAAAAACATTCAGTACTTC. Translating gives CASSSSGKAKNIQYF.

The chain carries TRBV27 and TRBJ1-1; 9 bases match TRBD1. In germline, CDR1 is MNHEY, CDR2 SMNVEV (reference sequence). This CDR3 contains 13 residues. V was clipped by 6 bases and J by 4 bases; unmatched bases: 3. The DNA for the CDR3 is TGTGCCAGCAGCTTGGACAGGGGCACTGAAGCTTTCTTT. As protein: CASSLDRGTEAFF.

This clone is a singleton in its sample. V gene TRBV14 combines with J gene TRBJ2-5; D may be TRBD1 (6 bases). Germline values: CDR1 SGHDN, CDR2 FVKESK. Trimming removed 2 bases at V and 2 bases at J, with 21 bases between. The CDR3 length is 18 residues. The CDR3 DNA is TGTGCCAGCAGCCAAAAACCGGGACATCGAACCTTACAAGAGACCCAGTACTTC. Encoded protein: CASSQKPGHRTLQETQYF.